The 5 T cell receptor beta chains given below trace back to one sample, sequenced in a study of cytomegalovirus exposure and HLA in healthy donors. It was with 60 Vbeta and 13 Jbeta primers that the PCR ran. Clones were read by immunoSEQ multiplex PCR, and TCRdb kept only the in-frame ones, dropping some. In the table there are 110,000 to 150,000 clones, about 77% of which are singletons. The sample comprised PBMCs. These receptor sequences come from a male donor in good health and CMV-seronegative.

V is TRBV28 and J is TRBJ1-6, with D tentatively TRBD1 (6 bases). CDR3 length: 15 amino acids. V lost 5 bases and J 9 bases, leaving 17 bases between the germline ends. Per the germline V gene, CDR1 is MDHEN and CDR2 is SYDVKM. For the CDR3, the DNA is TGTGCCAGCAGTCGCAGGGGTGTCCGAAGTTCACCCCTCCACTTT. It codes for CASSRRGVRSSPLHF.

The chain carries TRBV5-1 and TRBJ1-1, with a weak D call TRBD1 (6 bases). This CDR3 is 15 amino acids long. CDR1 and CDR2 from the germline V gene are SGHRS and YFSETQ. Trimming left V 4 bases short and J 5 bases short, with 18 bases between. In nucleotides, the CDR3 is TGCGCCAGCAGCCCCCCACAGGGTTTGCGGACTGAAGCTTTCTTT. Its protein is CASSPPQGLRTEAFF.

A few counts support this clone. This chain joins TRBV6-5 and TRBJ2-2; D is unclear. The CDR3 runs to 13 residues. CDR1 and CDR2 (germline): MNHEY, SVGAGI. Trimming pared 11 bases from V and 0 bases from J, leaving 10 bases between. This CDR3 is CASTETNTGELFF. The CDR3 DNA sequence: TGTGCCTCGACGGAGACGAACACCGGGGAGCTGTTTTTT.

This clone appeared a single time. This chain uses TRBV6-6 with TRBJ2-1; 9 nucleotides agree with TRBD1. The CDR3 totals 16 residues. From germline, CDR1 is MNHNY and CDR2 SVGAGI (reference sequence). The J segment lost 4 bases and the V segment lost 2 bases, leaving 6 bases of the junction unmatched. The CDR3 sequence: CASSYPTGGGYNEQFF. The CDR3 bases are TGTGCCAGCAGTTACCCTACAGGGGGCGGGTACAATGAGCAGTTCTTC.

This chain links TRBV5-1 with TRBJ2-5, with TRBD2 matching over 7 bases. V lost 0 bases to trimming and J lost 5 bases; unmatched junction nucleotides: 13. CDR1 SGHRS and CDR2 YFSETQ come from the germline V gene. This CDR3 has 17 residues. CDR3 nucleotide sequence: TGCGCCAGCAGCTTGGGAGCGACCCGTGCGGGAGAGGAGACCCAGTACTTC. Amino acid sequence: CASSLGATRAGEETQYF.